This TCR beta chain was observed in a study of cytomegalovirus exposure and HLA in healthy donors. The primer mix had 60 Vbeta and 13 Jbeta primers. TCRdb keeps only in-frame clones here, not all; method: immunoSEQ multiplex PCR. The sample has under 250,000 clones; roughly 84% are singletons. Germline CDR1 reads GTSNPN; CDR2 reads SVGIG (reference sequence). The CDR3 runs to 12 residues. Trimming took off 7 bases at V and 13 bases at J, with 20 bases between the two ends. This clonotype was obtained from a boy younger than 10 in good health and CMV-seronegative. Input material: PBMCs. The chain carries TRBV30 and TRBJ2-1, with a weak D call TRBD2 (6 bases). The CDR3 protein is CASRATGTRQFF. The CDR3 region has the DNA TGTGCCTCAAGAGCTACCGGGACTCGACAGTTCTTC.